Shown below are 2 T cell receptor beta chains from a single sample sequenced in a study of blood T cell repertoires in COVID-19. The data were produced by immunoSEQ multiplex PCR, yet TCRdb's version contains in-frame clones alone and is incomplete. This table has some 150,000 clones, approximately 87% appearing once. The sequenced material came from peripheral blood. These receptors were obtained from a woman between 40 and 55 years old with acute or convalescent COVID-19.

The chain is built from TRBV7-9 and TRBJ2-5, with a possible D match to TRBD2 (6 bases). The V gene lost 5 bases and the J gene lost 0 bases, with 19 bases spanning the gap. This CDR3 spans 17 amino acids. Germline CDR1 and CDR2: SEHNR and FQNEAQ (reference sequence). The CDR3 DNA sequence: TGTGCCAGCAGCCCCTCCGGGACTCACCCTTACCAAGAGACCCAGTACTTC. Its translation is CASSPSGTHPYQETQYF.

The chain couples TRBV9 to TRBJ2-1; TRBD2 matches at 10 bases. The CDR3 loop spans 15 amino acids. From germline, CDR1 is SGDLS and CDR2 YYNGEE. The V and J ends lost 6 bases and 8 bases, in that order; junction bases with no gene match: 11. CDR3 in amino acids: CASMGGTSALDEQFF. The CDR3 DNA reads TGTGCCAGCATGGGTGGGACTAGCGCTTTAGATGAGCAGTTCTTC.